This TCR beta chain was found in a study of T cells expressing NK-cell markers. On the study more broadly: Researchers got TCR beta repertoires out of sorted CD3+CD56+NKG2C+, CD3+CD56+NKG2C- and CD3+CD56-NKG2C+ T cells. The authors sequenced eight donors, of whom seven were HCMV-seropositive and one was seronegative. Study results and caveats: Six donors carried dominant NKG2C+ clonotypes that made up roughly 1.0-7.5% of their CD8+ T cells.

This CDR3 spans 13 amino acids. CDR1 and CDR2 (germline): SGHVS, FQNEAQ. On this clonotype itself: The antigen is not known.

UMI-tagged 5'RACE template switching yielded the TCR beta cDNA. TCRdb re-called the 5' RACE reads and catalogs CDR3 proteins one per entry, DNA excluded. This listing includes roughly 430,000 distinct CDR3 sequences. The chain recombines TRBV7-8 with TRBJ1-2. The specimen sequenced was blood T cells: a sorted CD56 or NKG2C T cell subset, CD4+ or CD8+ T cells, or bulk PBMC T cells (not recorded which). This clonotype was obtained from a woman between 18 and 70 years old in good health. CDR3: CASSLRSGYGYTF.